The rows below give T cell receptor beta chains drawn from one sample of a study of blood T cell repertoires in COVID-19. Repertoires were generated with immunoSEQ multiplex PCR, while TCRdb's copy carries only in-frame clones and drops some. The sample lists some 250,000 clones; approximately 83% were seen once. The specimen sequenced was peripheral blood. Source of these receptors: a woman aged 25-40 years who had recovered from COVID-19. The CDR3 runs from the conserved cysteine through the conserved F or W. D genes are given only for firm matches. Some rows have no size entry. The others give once, few or many, or a class for an expanded clone.

v_call	j_call	d_call	cdr3_length	clone_size	cdr3_aa	cdr3_nt
TRBV27	TRBJ2-1	TRBD1	15	NA	CASRSAGTGFDEQFF	TGTGCCAGCAGATCGGCCGGGACAGGGTTCGATGAGCAGTTCTTC
TRBV10-3	TRBJ1-1	NA	13	NA	CAISESVDTEAFF	TGTGCCATCAGTGAGTCGGTAGACACCGAAGCTTTCTTT
TRBV5-1	TRBJ2-3	NA	15	NA	CASSLGSSEADTQYF	TGCGCCAGCAGCTTGGGGAGCAGCGAGGCAGATACGCAGTATTTT
TRBV30	TRBJ1-2	NA	10	NA	CAWSGPRTTF	TGTGCCTGGAGTGGCCCGCGCACCACCTTC
TRBV5-1	TRBJ2-1	NA	16	NA	CASSLEPVVTYNEQFF	TGCGCCAGCAGCTTGGAGCCGGTTGTGACCTACAATGAGCAGTTCTTC
TRBV6-6	TRBJ2-7	NA	12	NA	CASSYQAGEQYF	TGTGCCAGCAGTTACCAGGCGGGCGAGCAGTACTTC
TRBV10-1	TRBJ1-2	TRBD1	16	NA	CASSAGTGDPPYGYTF	TGCGCCAGCAGTGCCGGGACAGGGGATCCTCCCTATGGCTACACCTTC
TRBV7-9	TRBJ1-4	NA	15	NA	CASRPDRATNEKLFF	TGTGCCAGCAGACCGGACAGAGCAACTAATGAAAAACTGTTTTTT
TRBV27	TRBJ1-6	TRBD1	14	NA	CASSFDRGNSPLHF	TGTGCCAGCAGTTTCGACAGGGGGAATTCACCCCTCCACTTT
TRBV25-1	TRBJ1-5	NA	15	NA	CASSESGVGNQPQHF	TGTGCCAGCAGTGAATCGGGGGTAGGGAATCAGCCCCAGCATTTT
TRBV4-3	TRBJ2-3	TRBD2	15	NA	CASSQDTSGDDTQYF	TGCGCCAGCAGCCAAGACACTAGCGGGGACGATACGCAGTATTTT
TRBV4-1	TRBJ1-1	TRBD1	15	NA	CASSLANRGETEAFF	TGCGCCAGCAGCCTCGCCAACAGGGGGGAGACTGAAGCTTTCTTT
TRBV5-1	TRBJ2-2	TRBD1	15	NA	CASSFRDSNTGELFF	TGCGCCAGCAGCTTCCGGGACAGTAACACCGGGGAGCTGTTTTTT
TRBV5-4	TRBJ1-6	NA	15	NA	CASSPHGSYNSPLHF	TGTGCCAGCAGCCCCCACGGGAGTTATAATTCACCCCTCCACTTT
TRBV6-2/TRBV6-3	TRBJ2-5	NA	12	NA	CASSSQQETQYF	TGTGCCAGCAGTTCCCAACAAGAGACCCAGTACTTC
TRBV29-1	TRBJ1-1	TRBD1	12	NA	CSVQTGRAEAFF	TGCAGCGTCCAGACAGGGCGCGCTGAAGCTTTCTTT
TRBV27	TRBJ1-6	TRBD1	19	NA	CASSLGQGDFPKANSPLHF	TGTGCCAGCAGTTTGGGTCAGGGGGATTTTCCGAAGGCCAATTCACCCCTCCACTTT
TRBV6-5	TRBJ1-2	NA	14	NA	CASVAWAGLNGYTF	TGTGCCAGCGTTGCCTGGGCAGGGCTTAATGGCTACACCTTC
TRBV6-5	TRBJ2-2	TRBD2	15	NA	CASTQGTSGYEELFF	TGTGCCAGCACCCAGGGGACTAGTGGGTATGAGGAGCTGTTTTTT
TRBV5-4	TRBJ2-7	TRBD1	14	once	CASSPDRGYYEQYF	TGTGCCAGCAGTCCGGACAGGGGCTACTACGAGCAGTACTTC
TRBV9	TRBJ1-3	NA	15	NA	CASSVVGVAGNTIYF	TGTGCCAGCAGCGTAGTCGGGGTAGCGGGAAACACCATATATTTT
TRBV7-3	TRBJ2-1	TRBD1	13	once	CASSSQGQGEQFF	TGTGCCAGCAGCTCGCAAGGACAGGGAGAGCAGTTCTTC
TRBV27	TRBJ2-1	TRBD1	14	NA	CASARDSGYNEQFF	TGTGCCAGCGCACGGGACAGCGGCTACAATGAGCAGTTCTTC
TRBV5-1	TRBJ2-7	TRBD2	17	NA	CASSSPLVGGNSYEQYF	TGCGCCAGCAGCTCCCCCCTAGTGGGGGGGAACTCCTACGAGCAGTACTTC
TRBV6-1	TRBJ1-3	TRBD1	18	NA	CASSATGQGGSSGNTIYF	TGTGCCAGCAGTGCAACTGGACAGGGTGGAAGCTCTGGAAACACCATATATTTT
TRBV5-1	TRBJ2-1	TRBD2	17	few	CASSWGLAGVAYNEQFF	TGCGCCAGCAGCTGGGGACTAGCGGGGGTAGCTTACAATGAGCAGTTCTTC
TRBV19	TRBJ1-1	TRBD1	17	few	CASYSLRQGVRNTEAFF	TGTGCCAGTTACAGTCTTCGACAGGGGGTTCGGAACACTGAAGCTTTCTTT
TRBV2	TRBJ2-1	NA	15	NA	CASSGGRVRNNEQFF	TGTGCCAGCAGTGGCGGCAGGGTGAGAAACAATGAGCAGTTCTTC
TRBV6-2/TRBV6-3	TRBJ2-1	TRBD2	17	once	CASSSPRLAGENNEQFF	TGTGCCAGCAGTTCCCCCCGACTAGCGGGGGAAAACAATGAGCAGTTCTTC
TRBV5-1	TRBJ2-6	TRBD1	18	NA	CASSHQQGASFGANVLTF	TGCGCCAGCAGCCACCAACAGGGGGCTTCCTTTGGGGCCAACGTCCTGACTTTC
TRBV7-9	TRBJ2-3	NA	14	NA	CASSLERATDTQYF	TGTGCCAGCAGCTTAGAACGCGCCACAGATACGCAGTATTTT
TRBV2	TRBJ2-5	NA	17	NA	CASSEFGISASGETQYF	TGTGCCAGCAGTGAATTCGGGATTAGCGCTTCGGGAGAGACCCAGTACTTC
TRBV10-3	TRBJ2-2	NA	15	NA	CAISDQIAGHGELFF	TGTGCCATCAGTGATCAGATCGCGGGGCACGGGGAGCTGTTTTTT
TRBV18	TRBJ2-1	TRBD1	16	once	CASSRTPGQGYNEQFF	TGTGCCAGCTCACGCACTCCGGGACAGGGCTACAATGAGCAGTTCTTC
TRBV5-5	TRBJ2-7	TRBD1	14	NA	CASSLGTGTYEQYF	TGTGCCAGCAGCTTAGGGACAGGGACCTACGAGCAGTACTTC
TRBV3-1/TRBV3-2	TRBJ2-5	NA	11	NA	CASRVTETQYF	TGTGCCAGCCGAGTAACAGAGACCCAGTACTTC
TRBV15	TRBJ1-1	NA	16	NA	CATAITPGQMNTEAFF	TGTGCCACTGCTATTACTCCGGGACAAATGAACACTGAAGCTTTCTTT